This TCR beta chain was recorded in a study of blood T cell repertoires in COVID-19. Across the whole study: Specimens from acute and convalescent COVID-19 originated in the United States, Italy and Spain. T cells, B-cell-depleted T cells, or PBMCs provided the cDNA or gDNA that served as material.

Enrolment of Seattle patients took place during active infection, and they were followed longitudinally. From germline, CDR1 is ENHRY and CDR2 SYGVKD. This CDR3 is built from 8 residues. Trimming took 10 bases from V and 13 from J, leaving 8 bases between them. Per the authors' pipeline: Estimation of nucleated cell counts relied on the amplification of reference gene primers. The data were produced by immunoSEQ multiplex PCR, yet TCRdb's version contains in-frame clones alone and is incomplete. V and J calls and clone size are given by that table; D and trimming were obtained from the DNA. The sample lists about 170,000 clones, approximately 91% occurring once.

Input material: peripheral blood. The chain employs TRBV10-3 and TRBJ2-1; no clear D gene. The sequence was collected from a young man with COVID-19, enrolled during active disease. The CDR3 loop is CASKPQFF. Here the CDR3 DNA reads TGTGCCAGTAAGCCTCAGTTCTTC.